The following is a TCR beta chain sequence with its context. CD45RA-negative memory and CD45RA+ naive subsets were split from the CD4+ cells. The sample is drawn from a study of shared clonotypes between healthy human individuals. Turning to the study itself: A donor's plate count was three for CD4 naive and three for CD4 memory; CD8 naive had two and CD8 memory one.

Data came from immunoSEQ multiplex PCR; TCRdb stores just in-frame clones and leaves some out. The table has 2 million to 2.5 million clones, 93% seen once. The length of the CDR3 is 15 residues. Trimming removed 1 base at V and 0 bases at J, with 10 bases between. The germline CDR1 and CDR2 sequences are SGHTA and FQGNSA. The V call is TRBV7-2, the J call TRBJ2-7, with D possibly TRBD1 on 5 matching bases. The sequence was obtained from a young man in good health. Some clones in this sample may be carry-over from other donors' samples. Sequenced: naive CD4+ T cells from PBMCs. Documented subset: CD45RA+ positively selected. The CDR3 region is CASSLEGLSSYEQYF. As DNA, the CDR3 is TGTGCCAGCAGCTTAGAGGGGCTGAGCTCCTACGAGCAGTACTTC.